This T cell receptor beta chain stems from a study of T cell responses to AZD1222 COVID-19 vaccine. The assay was immunoSEQ multiplex PCR, and TCRdb's table has in-frame clones only and misses some. Of more than 80,000 clones detected, around 91% appear once; the ten largest clones hold approximately 8%. Samples with a second dose at about 4 or about 12 weeks were pooled together. Study results and limitations: Spike-specific TCR breadth and depth went up after people got two AZD1222 doses. Among those given AZD1222, only five or six were seropositive at baseline. The study reported that nearly half of spike-specific TCRs target unmutated variant regions.

As to this clone: Its antigen is currently unknown.

The receptor was derived from an adult who received the AZD1222 COVID-19 vaccine. The sample consisted of peripheral blood, taken 28 days after the second AZD1222 dose.

DNA for the CDR3: TGCAGCGTTGAAGATCGCGGGGGGAAGAACTCCTACGAGCAGTACTTC. It specifies CSVEDRGGKNSYEQYF. This chain links TRBV29-1 with TRBJ2-7; 8 bases line up with TRBD2. Germline CDR1 and CDR2: SQVTM and ANQGSEA. With 0 bases clipped from V and 0 bases from J, the junction kept 7 bases outside the gene matches. There are 16 residues in the CDR3.